This TCR beta chain was captured in a study of response to subunit inactivated influenza vaccine. Study conclusions and caveats: Authors suggested each seasonal flu vaccination may recruit only limited numbers of new T cells.

A single record per CDR3 protein comes from TCRdb applying MiXCR to the RT-PCR reads. The table lists under 750,000 distinct CDR3 sequences, over 9.5% of them singletons. This clonotype was observed a few times. Antigen specificity is unknown. The germline V gene has CDR1 MNHNS and CDR2 SASEGT. The CDR3 length is 13 residues. V was clipped by 8 bases and J by 7 bases, with 12 bases between them. The chain couples TRBV6-1 to TRBJ1-6; TRBD1 might be the D (6 bases). Sequenced material: PBMCs from blood, taken on the day of vaccination. The TCR originated in a man in his fifties or sixties who received an inactivated influenza vaccine. CDR3 DNA: TGTGCCAGCCAAGGGACATGGAATTCACCCCTCCACTTT. Translation: CASQGTWNSPLHF.